The present entry profiles one T cell receptor beta chain with its context. What it recognizes is unknown. The data originate from a study of graft-versus-host responses after intestinal transplantation. At the level of the study: The study gave all recipients anti-thymocyte globulin induction, then tacrolimus and steroids for 2 to 3 years.

Whole-study results and caveats: Graft-donor T cell macrochimerism coincided with high graft-versus-host to host-versus-graft clonal ratios in allografts. The study associated peak circulating GvH clone levels with early post-transplant HvG declines. Marrow from the recipient contained GvH clones, some of which had appeared first in ileum or blood.

Trimming took 8 bases from V and 0 from J, leaving 36 bases between them. Germline V lookup: CDR1 ENHRY, CDR2 SYGVKD. The CDR3 spans 22 residues. Profiled with immunoSEQ multiplex PCR; TCRdb holds only in-frame clones, not every one. The table has over 100,000 clones, just over 90% seen once. This specimen was unstimulated CD4+ T cells sorted from spleen or lymph node cells, taken before transplant. This clonotype originated in a human donor who was the organ donor for an intestinal transplant. The V gene is TRBV10-3, the J gene TRBJ2-3; no firm D call. CDR3 residues: CAIYIILPGTGLLFASTDTQYF. The DNA for the CDR3 is TGTGCCATCTATATTATCCTGCCCGGCACGGGCCTATTATTTGCTAGCACAGATACGCAGTATTTT.